Listed below are T cell receptor beta chains from one sample, sequenced in a study of cytomegalovirus exposure and HLA in healthy donors. Data came from immunoSEQ multiplex PCR; TCRdb stores just in-frame clones and leaves some out. The top ten clones hold almost 1.5% of a sample with about 140,000 clones, 70% to 90% of them seen once. Sequenced material: PBMCs. Receptors were obtained from a woman in her twenties or thirties in good health and CMV-seronegative. Each CDR3 is given without its conserved first and last residue.

TRBJ2-5	TRBV18	ASSLRRGIQETQY
TRBJ2-3	TRBV11-2	ASSFLAGGRSTDTQY
TRBJ1-1	TRBV11-3	ASSFAGNTEAF
TRBJ1-1	TRBV11-3	ASSSGTHTEAF
TRBJ2-5	TRBV9	ASSVGGSGVEETQY
TRBJ1-3	TRBV18	ASSLLSRGAFSGNTIY
TRBJ1-5	TRBV21-1	ASNTGTGPHAPQH
TRBJ2-3	TRBV4-2	ASSRRDMVEDTQY
TRBJ2-3	TRBV5-1	ASSSTSTDTQY
TRBJ2-1	TRBV7-3	ASSSGLNNEQF
TRBJ2-5	TRBV18	ASSLLGGQETQY
TRBJ2-1	TRBV15	ATSSGDSLNEQF